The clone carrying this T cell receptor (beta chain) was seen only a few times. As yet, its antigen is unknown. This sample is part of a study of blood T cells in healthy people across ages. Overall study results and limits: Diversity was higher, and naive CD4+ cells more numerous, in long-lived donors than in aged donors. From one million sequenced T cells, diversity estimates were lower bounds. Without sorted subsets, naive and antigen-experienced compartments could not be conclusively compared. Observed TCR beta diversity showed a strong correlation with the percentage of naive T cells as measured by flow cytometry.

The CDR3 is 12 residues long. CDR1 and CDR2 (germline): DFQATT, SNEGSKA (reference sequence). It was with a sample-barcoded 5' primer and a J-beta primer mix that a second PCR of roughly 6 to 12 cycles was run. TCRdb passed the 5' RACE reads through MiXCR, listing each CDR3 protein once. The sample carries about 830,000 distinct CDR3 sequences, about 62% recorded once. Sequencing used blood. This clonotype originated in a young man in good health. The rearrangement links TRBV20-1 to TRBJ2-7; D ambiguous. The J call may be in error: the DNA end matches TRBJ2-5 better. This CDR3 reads CSAQHGVETQYF. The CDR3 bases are TGCAGTGCTCAACATGGGGTGGAGACCCAGTACTTC.